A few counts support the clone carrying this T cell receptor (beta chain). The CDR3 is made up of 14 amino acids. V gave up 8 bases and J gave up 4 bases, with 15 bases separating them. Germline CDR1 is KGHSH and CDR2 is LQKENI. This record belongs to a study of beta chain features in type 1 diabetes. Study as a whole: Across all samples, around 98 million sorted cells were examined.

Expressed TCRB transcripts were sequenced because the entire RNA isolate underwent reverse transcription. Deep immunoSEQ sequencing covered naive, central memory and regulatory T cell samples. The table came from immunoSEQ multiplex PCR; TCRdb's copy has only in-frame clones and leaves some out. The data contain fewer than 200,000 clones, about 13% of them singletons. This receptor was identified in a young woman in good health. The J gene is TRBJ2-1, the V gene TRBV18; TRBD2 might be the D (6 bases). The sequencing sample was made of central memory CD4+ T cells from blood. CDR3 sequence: CASHPGSGYNEQFF. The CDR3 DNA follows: TGTGCCAGCCACCCCGGGAGCGGGTACAATGAGCAGTTCTTC.